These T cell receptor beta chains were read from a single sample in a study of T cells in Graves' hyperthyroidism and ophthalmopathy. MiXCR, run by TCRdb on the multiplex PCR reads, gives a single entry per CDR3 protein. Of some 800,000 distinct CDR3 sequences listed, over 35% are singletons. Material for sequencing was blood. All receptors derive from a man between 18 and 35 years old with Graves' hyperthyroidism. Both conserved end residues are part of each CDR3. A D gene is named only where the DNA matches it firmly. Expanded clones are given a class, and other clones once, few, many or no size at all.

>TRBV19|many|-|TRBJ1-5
CASSMDPGQPQHF
TGTGCCAGTAGTATGGACCCGGGGCAGCCCCAGCATTTT
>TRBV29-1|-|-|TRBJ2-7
CSAPGTLTYEQYF
TGCAGCGCCCCCGGGACACTAACCTACGAGCAGTACTTC
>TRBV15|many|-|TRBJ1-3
CATSSGTSWNTIYF
TGTGCCACCAGCAGCGGGACGTCTTGGAACACCATATATTTT
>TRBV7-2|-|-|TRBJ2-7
CASSPEGQPSVYEQYF
TGTGCCAGCTCACCGGAGGGACAGCCCTCGGTCTACGAGCAGTACTTC
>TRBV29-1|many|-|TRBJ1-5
CSVVIWPGQPQHF
TGCAGCGTTGTTATTTGGCCGGGTCAGCCCCAGCATTTT
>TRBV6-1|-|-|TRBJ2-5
CASSGRGGQETQYF
TGTGCCAGCAGTGGACGTGGGGGCCAAGAGACCCAGTACTTC
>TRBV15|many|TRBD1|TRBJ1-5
CATTSDRGVNQPQHF
TGTGCCACCACTTCGGACAGGGGGGTTAATCAGCCCCAGCATTTT
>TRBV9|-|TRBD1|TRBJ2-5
CASSVGQGVMETQYF
TGTGCCAGCAGCGTAGGACAGGGAGTTATGGAGACCCAGTACTTC
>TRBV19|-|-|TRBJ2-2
CASTPGRSGELFF
TGTGCCAGTACCCCCGGGAGATCCGGGGAGCTGTTTTTT
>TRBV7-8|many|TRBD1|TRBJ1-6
CASSWDRGGNSPLHF
TGTGCCAGCAGCTGGGACAGGGGAGGCAATTCACCCCTCCACTTT
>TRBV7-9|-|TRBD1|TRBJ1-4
CASSNRDRVFGKLFF
TGTGCCAGCAGTAACCGGGACAGGGTCTTCGGAAAACTGTTTTTT
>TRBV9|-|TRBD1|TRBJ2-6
CASRRTGGANVLTF
TGTGCCAGCAGGCGGACAGGGGGGGCCAACGTCCTGACTTTC
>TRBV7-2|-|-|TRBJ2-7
CASGEGGPSYEQYF
TGTGCCAGCGGCGAGGGGGGTCCCTCCTACGAGCAGTACTTC
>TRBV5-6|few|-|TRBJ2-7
CASSFPTYSYEQYF
TGTGCCAGCAGCTTCCCGACCTACTCCTACGAGCAGTACTTC